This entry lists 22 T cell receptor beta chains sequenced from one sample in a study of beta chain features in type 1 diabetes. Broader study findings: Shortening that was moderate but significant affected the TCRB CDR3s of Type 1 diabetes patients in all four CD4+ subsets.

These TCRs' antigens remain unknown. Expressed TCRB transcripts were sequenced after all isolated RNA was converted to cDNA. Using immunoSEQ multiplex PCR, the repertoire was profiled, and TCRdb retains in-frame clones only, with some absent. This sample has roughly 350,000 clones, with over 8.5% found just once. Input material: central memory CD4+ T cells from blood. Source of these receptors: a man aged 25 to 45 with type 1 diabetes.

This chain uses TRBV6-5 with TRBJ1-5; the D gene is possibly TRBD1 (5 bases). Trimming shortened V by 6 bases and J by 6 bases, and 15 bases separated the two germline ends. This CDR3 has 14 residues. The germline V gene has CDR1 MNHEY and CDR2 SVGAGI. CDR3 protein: CASSFGSGSQPQHF. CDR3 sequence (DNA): TGTGCCAGCAGCTTCGGGTCAGGGAGTCAGCCCCAGCATTTT.

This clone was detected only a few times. CDR3 protein: CASSWGTGNYEQYF. The CDR3 bases are TGTGCCAGCAGCTGGGGGACAGGGAACTACGAGCAGTACTTC. The rearrangement joins TRBV13 to TRBJ2-7; 9 positions agree with TRBD1. Germline CDR1 and CDR2: PRHDT and FYEKMQ (reference sequence). The CDR3 is 14 residues long. Trimming cost V 4 bases and J 3 bases; bases outside gene matches: 4.

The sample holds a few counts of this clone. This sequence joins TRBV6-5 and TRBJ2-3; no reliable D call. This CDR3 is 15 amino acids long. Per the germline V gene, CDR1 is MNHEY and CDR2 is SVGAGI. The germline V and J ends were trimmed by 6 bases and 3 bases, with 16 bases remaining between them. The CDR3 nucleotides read TGTGCCAGCAGCACCTCAGCGTTTGGAACAGATACGCAGTATTTT. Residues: CASSTSAFGTDTQYF.

The CDR3 here is CASTQDTDTQYF. The DNA of the CDR3 is TGTGCCAGCACCCAGGACACAGATACGCAGTATTTT. J is TRBJ2-3 and V is TRBV6-5; D gene ambiguous. V lost 7 bases and J 2 bases, leaving 7 bases between the germline ends. CDR3 size: 12 residues. In germline, CDR1 is MNHEY, CDR2 SVGAGI.

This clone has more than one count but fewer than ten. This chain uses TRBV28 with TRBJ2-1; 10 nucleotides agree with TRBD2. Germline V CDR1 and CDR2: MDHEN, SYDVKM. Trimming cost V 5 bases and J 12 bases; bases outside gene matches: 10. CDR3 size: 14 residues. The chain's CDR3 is CASSPRLAGHMQFF. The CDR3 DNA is TGTGCCAGCAGTCCTCGACTAGCGGGCCACATGCAGTTCTTC.

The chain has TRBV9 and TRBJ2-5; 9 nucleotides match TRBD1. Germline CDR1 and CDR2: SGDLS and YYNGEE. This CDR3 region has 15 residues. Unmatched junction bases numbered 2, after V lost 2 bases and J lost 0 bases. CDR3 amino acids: CASSVGTGYQETQYF. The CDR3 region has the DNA TGTGCCAGCAGCGTCGGGACAGGGTACCAAGAGACCCAGTACTTC.

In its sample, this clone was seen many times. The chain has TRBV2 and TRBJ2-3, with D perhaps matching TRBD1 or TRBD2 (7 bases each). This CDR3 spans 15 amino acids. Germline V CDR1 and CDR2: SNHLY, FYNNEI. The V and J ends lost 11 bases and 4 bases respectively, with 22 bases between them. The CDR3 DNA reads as TGTGCCTCTCAGGGGACAGCGGGAACCGCAGATACGCAGTATTTT. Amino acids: CASQGTAGTADTQYF.

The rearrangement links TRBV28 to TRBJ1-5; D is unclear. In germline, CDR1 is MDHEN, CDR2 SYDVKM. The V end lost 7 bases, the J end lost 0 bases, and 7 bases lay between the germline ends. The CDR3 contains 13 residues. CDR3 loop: CASNVGSNQPQHF. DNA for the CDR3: TGTGCCAGCAACGTCGGTAGCAATCAGCCCCAGCATTTT. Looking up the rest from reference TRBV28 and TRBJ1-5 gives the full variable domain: DVKVTQSSRYLVKRTGEKVFLECVQDMDHENMFWYRQDPGLGLRLIYFSYDVKMKEKGDIPEGYSVSREKKERFSLILESASTNQTSMYLCASNVGSNQPQHFGDGTRLSIL.

The CDR3 sequence is CATSRVQSGNTEAFF. As DNA, the CDR3 is TGTGCCACCAGCAGGGTACAGTCCGGGAACACTGAAGCTTTCTTT. V is TRBV15 and J is TRBJ1-1; D is unclear. V was pared by 3 bases and J by 1 base, with 12 bases between. In germline, CDR1 is LNHNV, CDR2 YYDKDF (reference sequence). The CDR3 spans 15 residues.

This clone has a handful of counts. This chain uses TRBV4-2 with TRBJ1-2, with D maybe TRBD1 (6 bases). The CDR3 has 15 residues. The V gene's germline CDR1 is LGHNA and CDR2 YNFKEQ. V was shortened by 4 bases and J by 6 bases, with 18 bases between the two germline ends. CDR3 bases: TGTGCCAGCAGCCCAGGCTGGGGGGGCTCTGATGGCTACACCTTC. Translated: CASSPGWGGSDGYTF.

The CDR3 is CASSSHRFSTDTQYF. In DNA form, the CDR3 reads TGTGCCAGCAGCTCTCACAGGTTTAGCACAGATACGCAGTATTTT. The V call is TRBV5-4, the J call TRBJ2-3, with D perhaps TRBD1 (5 bases). The V end lost 3 bases, the J end lost 0 bases, and 11 bases lay between the germline ends. Germline CDR1 and CDR2: SGHNT and YYREEE (reference sequence). CDR3 length equals 15 residues.

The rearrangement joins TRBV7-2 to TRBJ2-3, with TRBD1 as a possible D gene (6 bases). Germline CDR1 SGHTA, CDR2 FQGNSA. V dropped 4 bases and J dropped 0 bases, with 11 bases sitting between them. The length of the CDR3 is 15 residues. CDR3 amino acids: CASSSGQRSTDTQYF. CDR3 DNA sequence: TGTGCCAGCAGCTCCGGACAGCGGAGCACAGATACGCAGTATTTT.

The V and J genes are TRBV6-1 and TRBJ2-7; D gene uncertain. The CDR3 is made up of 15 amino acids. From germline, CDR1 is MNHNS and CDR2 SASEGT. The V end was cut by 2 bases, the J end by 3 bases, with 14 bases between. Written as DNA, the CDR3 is TGTGCCAGCAGTGAAAAGTTATCCCAGAACTACGAGCAGTACTTC. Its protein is CASSEKLSQNYEQYF.

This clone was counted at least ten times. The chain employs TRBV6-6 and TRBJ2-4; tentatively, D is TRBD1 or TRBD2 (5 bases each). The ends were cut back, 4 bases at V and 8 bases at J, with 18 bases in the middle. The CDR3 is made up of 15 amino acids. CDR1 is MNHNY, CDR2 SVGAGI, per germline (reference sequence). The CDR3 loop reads CASSSPGRGIYIQYF. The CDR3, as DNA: TGTGCCAGCAGTTCCCCGGGACGAGGGATATACATTCAGTACTTC.

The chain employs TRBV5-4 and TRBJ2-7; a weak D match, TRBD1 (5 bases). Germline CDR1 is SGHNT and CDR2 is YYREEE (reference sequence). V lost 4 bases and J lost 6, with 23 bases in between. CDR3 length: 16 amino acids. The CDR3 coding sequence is TGTGCCAGCAGCCCCCAAATCGACAGTGCCACTGGCGAGCAGTACTTC. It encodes CASSPQIDSATGEQYF.

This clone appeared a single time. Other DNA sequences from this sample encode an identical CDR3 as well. For the CDR3, the DNA is TGTGCCAGCAGCTTTCAATCGGGAAGCACAGATACGCAGTATTTT. Translated: CASSFQSGSTDTQYF. The chain is built from TRBV7-9 and TRBJ2-3, with D possibly being TRBD2 (5 bases). The germline gives CDR1 SEHNR, CDR2 FQNEAQ (reference sequence). The CDR3 sequence is 15 residues long. V was trimmed by 3 bases and J by 0 bases, leaving 10 bases between them. Using reference TRBV7-9 and TRBJ2-3 for the parts outside the CDR3, the full variable domain is DTGVSQNPRHKITKRGQNVTFRCDPISEHNRLYWYRQTLGQGPEFLTYFQNEAQLEKSRLLSDRFSAERPKGSFSTLEIQRTEQGDSAMYLCASSFQSGSTDTQYFGPGTRLTVL.

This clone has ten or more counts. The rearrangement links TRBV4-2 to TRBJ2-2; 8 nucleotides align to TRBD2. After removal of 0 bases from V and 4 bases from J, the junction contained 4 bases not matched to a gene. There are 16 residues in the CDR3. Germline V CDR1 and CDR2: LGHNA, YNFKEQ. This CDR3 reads CASSQDPAGATGELFF. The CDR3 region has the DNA TGTGCCAGCAGCCAAGATCCAGCGGGAGCCACCGGGGAGCTGTTTTTT.

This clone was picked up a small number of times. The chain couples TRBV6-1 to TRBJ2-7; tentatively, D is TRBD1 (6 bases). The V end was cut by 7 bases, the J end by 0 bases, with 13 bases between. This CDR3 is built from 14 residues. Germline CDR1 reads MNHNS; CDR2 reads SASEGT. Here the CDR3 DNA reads TGTGCCAGCAAGGCACGGACAGCCTCCTACGAGCAGTACTTC. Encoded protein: CASKARTASYEQYF.

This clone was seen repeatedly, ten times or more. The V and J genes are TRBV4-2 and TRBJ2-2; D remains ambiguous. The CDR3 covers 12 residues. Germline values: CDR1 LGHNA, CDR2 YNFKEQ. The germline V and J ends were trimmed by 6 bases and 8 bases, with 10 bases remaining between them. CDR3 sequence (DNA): TGTGCCAGCAGTCGCAATTCTGGGGAGCTGTTTTTT. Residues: CASSRNSGELFF.

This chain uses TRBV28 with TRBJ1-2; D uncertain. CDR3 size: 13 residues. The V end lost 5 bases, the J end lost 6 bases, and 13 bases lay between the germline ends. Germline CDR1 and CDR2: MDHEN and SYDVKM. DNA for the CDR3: TGTGCCAGCAGTCCACCCCACGCAAATGGCTACACCTTC. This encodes CASSPPHANGYTF.

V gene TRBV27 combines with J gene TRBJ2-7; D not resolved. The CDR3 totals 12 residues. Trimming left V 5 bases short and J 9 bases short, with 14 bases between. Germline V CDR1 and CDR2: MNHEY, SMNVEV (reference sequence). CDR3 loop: CASSGNAEWQYF. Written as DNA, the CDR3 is TGTGCCAGCAGTGGCAATGCCGAGTGGCAGTACTTC.

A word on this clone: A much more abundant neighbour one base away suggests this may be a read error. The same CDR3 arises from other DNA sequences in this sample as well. The CDR3: CASSLGRNTEAFF. The CDR3 bases are TGTGCCAGCAGCTTGGGCAGGAACACTGAAGCTTTCTTT. The chain links TRBV11-3 to TRBJ1-1; D call uncertain. Between the trimmed V and J ends, which lost 3 bases and 1 base, there was a span of 6 bases. Germline V gives CDR1 SGHNT, CDR2 YENEEA. The CDR3 has 13 residues. The variable domain in full, completed from reference TRBV11-3 and TRBJ1-1, reads EAGVVQSPRYKIIEKKQPVAFWCNPISGHNTLYWYLQNLGQGPELLIRYENEEAVDDSQLPKDRFSAERLKGVDSTLKIQPAELGDSAVYLCASSLGRNTEAFFGQGTRLTVV.